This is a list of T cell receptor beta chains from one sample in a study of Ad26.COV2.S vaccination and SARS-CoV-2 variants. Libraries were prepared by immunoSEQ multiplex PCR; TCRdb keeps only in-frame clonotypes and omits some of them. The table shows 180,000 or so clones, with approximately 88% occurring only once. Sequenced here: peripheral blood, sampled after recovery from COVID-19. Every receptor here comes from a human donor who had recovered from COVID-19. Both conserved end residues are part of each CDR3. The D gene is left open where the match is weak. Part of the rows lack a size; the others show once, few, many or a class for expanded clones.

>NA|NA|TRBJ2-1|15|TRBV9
TGTGCCAGCAGCGTAGATCCGGGAATCTACAATGAGCAGTTCTTC
CASSVDPGIYNEQFF
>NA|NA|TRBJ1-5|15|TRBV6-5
TGTGCCAGCAGCCCCGAGGGCGGATTCAATCAGCCCCAGCATTTT
CASSPEGGFNQPQHF
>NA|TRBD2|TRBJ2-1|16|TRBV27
TGTGCCAGCACCTCACTGACTAGCGGGAGGTACAATGAGCAGTTCTTC
CASTSLTSGRYNEQFF
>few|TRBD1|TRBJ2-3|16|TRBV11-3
TGTGCCAGCAGCTTAGGGACAGGGGGAAGCACAGATACGCAGTATTTT
CASSLGTGGSTDTQYF
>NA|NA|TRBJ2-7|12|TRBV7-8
TGTGCCAGCAGCTTGGGAGCCTACGAGCAGTACTTC
CASSLGAYEQYF
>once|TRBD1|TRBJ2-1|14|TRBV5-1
TGCGCCAGCAGCATCGGACAGGGGGCCAATGAGCAGTTCTTC
CASSIGQGANEQFF
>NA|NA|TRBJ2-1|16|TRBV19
TGTGCCAGTAGTTCCAGCGCGCCAGGGAGCTACAATGAGCAGTTCTTC
CASSSSAPGSYNEQFF
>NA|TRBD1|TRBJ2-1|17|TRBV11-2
TGTGCCAGCAGCTTAGGTGCCGGGACAGGGGTTCACAATGAGCAGTTCTTC
CASSLGAGTGVHNEQFF
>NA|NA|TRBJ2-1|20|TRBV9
TGTGCCAGCAGCGTAGGGGTAAGTATAGGACTGGCAAGCTCCTACAATGAGCAGTTCTTC
CASSVGVSIGLASSYNEQFF
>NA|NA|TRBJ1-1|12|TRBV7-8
TGTGCCAGCAGCTTAGCGAGCACTGAAGCTTTCTTT
CASSLASTEAFF
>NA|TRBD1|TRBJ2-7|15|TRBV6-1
TGTGCCAGCAGTGAATTTACAGGGGACACCTACGAGCAGTACTTC
CASSEFTGDTYEQYF
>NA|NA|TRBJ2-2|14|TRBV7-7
TGTGCCAGCAGCGTATCATTGAACACCGGGGAGCTGTTTTTT
CASSVSLNTGELFF
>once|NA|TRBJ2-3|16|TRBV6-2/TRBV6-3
TGTGCCAGCAGTAAAGGACACCCTAGGGGCACAGATACGCAGTATTTT
CASSKGHPRGTDTQYF
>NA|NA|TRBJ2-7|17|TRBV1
TGCACCAGCAGCCAGCCCGGACTAGCGGGCCCCTTGTACGAGCAGTACTTC
CTSSQPGLAGPLYEQYF
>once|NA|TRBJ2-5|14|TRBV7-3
TGTGCCAGCAGCTTAGGAGGGGCGCAGGAGACCCAGTACTTC
CASSLGGAQETQYF
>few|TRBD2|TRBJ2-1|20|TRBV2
TGTGCCAGCAGTGCTCTACCCCTACGGGGCGGGGGAAAACTATACAATGAGCAGTTCTTC
CASSALPLRGGGKLYNEQFF
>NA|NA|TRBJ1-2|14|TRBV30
TGTGCCTGGACCCCCCAACCGTCAGTCCCAGGCTACACCTTC
CAWTPQPSVPGYTF